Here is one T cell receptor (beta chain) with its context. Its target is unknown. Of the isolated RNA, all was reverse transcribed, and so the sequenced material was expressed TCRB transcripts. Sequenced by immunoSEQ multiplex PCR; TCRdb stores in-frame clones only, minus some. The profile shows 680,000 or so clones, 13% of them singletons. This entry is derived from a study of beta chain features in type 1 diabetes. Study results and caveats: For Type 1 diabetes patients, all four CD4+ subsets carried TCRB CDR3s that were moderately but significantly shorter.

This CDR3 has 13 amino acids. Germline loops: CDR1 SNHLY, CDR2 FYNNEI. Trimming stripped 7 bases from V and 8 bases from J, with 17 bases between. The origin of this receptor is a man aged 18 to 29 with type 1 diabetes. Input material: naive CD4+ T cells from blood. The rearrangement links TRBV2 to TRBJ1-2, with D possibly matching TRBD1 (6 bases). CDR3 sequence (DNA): TGTGCCAGCAATAGCGACACAGGGTCGGGCTACACCTTC. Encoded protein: CASNSDTGSGYTF.